The next 6 T cell receptor beta chains were all read from a single sample in a study of regulatory T cells in long-lasting Graves disease. TCR beta libraries were built with iRepertoire HTBI primers and Arm-PCR of CDR3 regions. TCRdb called the multiplex PCR reads again in MiXCR, with one record for every CDR3 protein. This sample has 650,000 to 850,000 distinct CDR3 sequences; 25% to 35% occur once, and the top ten carry roughly 40%. The time point here: persistent/refractory GD, antithyroid drugs over 5 years with positive TRAb. The TCR library used RNA extracted from PBMCs. The sequencing here drew on peripheral blood mononuclear cells (PBMCs), taken when the disease was refractory, from a patient treated with antithyroid drugs. The source of these receptors is a female donor with Graves disease.

The chain is built from TRBV29-1 and TRBJ2-7; D may match TRBD1 or TRBD2 (6 bases each). Per the germline V gene, CDR1 is SQVTM and CDR2 is ANQGSEA. Trimming left V 5 bases short and J 3 bases short, with 14 bases between. The CDR3 is 13 amino acids. CDR3 in amino acids: CSVMGGQDYEQYF. The CDR3 DNA sequence: TGCAGCGTTATGGGGGGACAAGACTACGAGCAGTACTTC.

This clonotype was seen repeatedly, ten times or more. This rearrangement joins TRBV6-2 or TRBV6-3 to TRBJ1-2, with TRBD1 matching 7 bases. The germline gives CDR1 MNHEY, CDR2 SVGEGT. With V trimmed by 2 bases and J by 4 bases, 4 bases remained unmatched. This CDR3 region has 14 residues. The CDR3 DNA reads TGTGCCAGCAGTTACGGCGGGACAGCCTATGGCTACACCTTC. It encodes CASSYGGTAYGYTF.

This chain joins TRBV29-1 and TRBJ1-1; tentative D call: TRBD1 (5 bases). CDR1 SQVTM and CDR2 ANQGSEA come from the germline V gene. V was clipped by 4 bases and J by 4 bases, with 16 bases between them. The CDR3 sequence is 14 residues long. The CDR3 region has the DNA TGCAGCGTTGTATGGGGGATCTGGAGCACTGAAGCTTTCTTT. As protein: CSVVWGIWSTEAFF.

The chain combines TRBV20-1 with TRBJ2-7, with D uncertain. The V end was cut by 3 bases, the J end by 0 bases, with 6 bases between. The CDR3 runs 12 residues. The germline CDR1 and CDR2 sequences are DFQATT and SNEGSKA (reference sequence). The CDR3 reads CSASPNSYEQYF. CDR3 coding DNA: TGCAGTGCTAGTCCTAACTCCTACGAGCAGTACTTC.

This clonotype was picked up a small number of times. The CDR3 DNA reads as TGTGCCAGCAGCTCGCAACCCGGTAGCAATCAGCCCCAGCATTTT. This codes for CASSSQPGSNQPQHF. V is TRBV5-5 and J is TRBJ1-5; no clear D gene. The germline V and J ends were trimmed by 3 bases and 0 bases, with 10 bases remaining between them. CDR3 size: 15 residues. The V gene's germline CDR1 is SGHKS and CDR2 YYEKEE (reference sequence).

The genes are TRBV27 and TRBJ1-6; no clear D gene. The CDR3 loop spans 13 amino acids. Trimming cost V 7 bases and J 6 bases, with 10 bases left between them. CDR1 is MNHEY and CDR2 is SMNVEV in the germline V gene (reference sequence). The CDR3 DNA reads as TGTGCCAGCACGGCACTTGCTAATTCACCCCTCCACTTT. This translates into CASTALANSPLHF.